Reported below is one T cell receptor (beta chain). Its specificity is not known. Germline loops: CDR1 MGHRA, CDR2 YSYEKL. There are 15 residues in the CDR3. V lost 4 bases to trimming and J lost 1 base; unmatched junction nucleotides: 3. TCRdb keeps only in-frame clones here, not all; method: immunoSEQ multiplex PCR. The sample has roughly 43,000 clones; more than 85% are singletons. The data derive from a study of OX40 agonist ivuxolimab in advanced cancers. Points from the study as a whole: Averaged across samples, CD8+ T cells carried more expanded clones than CD4+ did.

V gene TRBV4-1 combines with J gene TRBJ2-5, with 10 bases aligning to TRBD1. The receptor comes from an adult with an advanced solid tumor such as melanoma, head and neck, liver or kidney cancer. Source: CD4+ or CD8+ T cells sorted from blood, taken in a trial of the OX40 agonist ivuxolimab. The CDR3 protein is CASSRRQGAQETQYF. DNA of the CDR3: TGCGCCAGCAGCCGCAGACAGGGGGCCCAAGAGACCCAGTACTTC.